Sequencing of this TCR beta chain was carried out in a study of neurological immune-mediated disorders. Study findings and constraints: The expanded clones of different subjects shared no CDR3 amino acid sequences (suggesting private repertoires in all groups).

Many counts were recorded for this clonotype. Its antigen is not identified. The method for making cDNA was 5'RACE, and it used 10-nucleotide random UMIs. Per sequencing run, 15-18 subjects together gave over 170 million TCR-beta sequences. TCRdb re-called the 5' RACE reads with MiXCR, one entry per CDR3 protein. The profile covers about 18,000 distinct CDR3 sequences, with 14% appearing a single time and about 7.2% taken by the ten largest. Trimming took 5 bases from V and 2 from J; bases not matched to a gene: 6. The length of the CDR3 is 14 residues. Germline V gene lookup returns CDR1 WNHNN and CDR2 SYGVQD (reference sequence). The sorted libraries took fewer than 1.2 million CD4+ or CD8+ T cells.

This receptor was identified in a woman in her sixties or seventies with HTLV-1-associated myelopathy (HAM/TSP). Material: CD4+ T cells from blood. This chain connects TRBV10-1 to TRBJ2-7; the match to TRBD1 covers 7 bases. The CDR3 here is CASSPSGQAYEQYF. CDR3 DNA: TGCGCCAGCAGTCCTTCTGGACAGGCCTACGAGCAGTACTTC.